A single sample gave rise to the 3 T cell receptor beta chains below, sequenced in a study of T-cell memory formation after mild COVID-19. Using its own MiXCR run on the 5' RACE reads, TCRdb lists one record per CDR3 protein. Of around 500,000 distinct CDR3 sequences listed, roughly 18% are singletons. Source material: PBMCs or a T cell subset sorted from them (not recorded which). These receptors originate from an adult woman who had mild COVID-19 (a few samples of this study predate the infection). Cell type and time point are not known.

This clonotype was detected only a few times. V gene TRBV7-9 combines with J gene TRBJ2-7; 10 bases are a match to TRBD2. Germline lookup yields CDR1 SEHNR and CDR2 FQNEAQ (reference sequence). This CDR3 is 15 amino acids long. J was trimmed by 3 bases and V by 4 bases; bases with no gene match: 6. CDR3 protein: CASSSSGGSYYEQYF. As DNA, the CDR3 is TGTGCCAGCAGCTCTAGCGGGGGATCGTACTACGAGCAGTACTTC.

The chain joins TRBV10-3 to TRBJ2-5; D might be TRBD2 (7 bases). The CDR3 has 14 amino acids. The V gene lost 3 bases and the J gene lost 5 bases, with 13 bases spanning the gap. The germline V gene has CDR1 ENHRY and CDR2 SYGVKD. This chain's CDR3 is CAISEPGGAETQYF. In DNA form, the CDR3 reads TGTGCCATCAGTGAACCGGGGGGCGCGGAGACCCAGTACTTC.

This clonotype was counted between two and nine times. The rearrangement links TRBV12-3 or TRBV12-4 to TRBJ1-2; 7 bases are a match to TRBD1. Trimming cost V 4 bases and J 3 bases; bases outside gene matches: 14. CDR3 length: 17 amino acids. CDR3 nucleotide sequence: TGTGCCAGCAGTTACCCAGGGGGACGGCTCGGCGACTATGGCTACACCTTC. Amino acids: CASSYPGGRLGDYGYTF.